Below are 28 T cell receptor beta chains sequenced from a single sample in a study of T cell responses to AZD1222 COVID-19 vaccine. Using immunoSEQ multiplex PCR, the repertoire was profiled, and TCRdb retains in-frame clones only, with some absent. The table records 100,000 to 150,000 clones, around 90% of them present only once. This specimen was peripheral blood, taken on day 0 of AZD1222 vaccination. Receptors originate from an adult in good health.

This clone came up once. The chain recombines TRBV7-2 with TRBJ1-1; the match to TRBD1 covers 11 bases. V lost 5 bases, J lost 5 bases, and 13 bases stayed unmatched. Germline CDR1 is SGHTA and CDR2 is FQGNSA. The CDR3 has 17 residues. CDR3 nucleotide sequence: TGTGCCAGCAGCCCTAGAGGGACAGGGGGTGCCCAGACTGAAGCTTTCTTT. Protein sequence: CASSPRGTGGAQTEAFF. Full variable domain (missing parts from reference TRBV7-2 and TRBJ1-1): GAGVSQSPSNKVTEKGKDVELRCDPISGHTALYWYRQSLGQGLEFLIYFQGNSAPDKSGLPSDRFSAERTGGSVSTLTIQRTQQEDSAVYLCASSPRGTGGAQTEAFFGQGTRLTVV.

This clone occurred a few times. CDR3 sequence (DNA): TGTGCCAGCAGCCCACAGGGGAACTATGGCTACACCTTC. It yields the protein CASSPQGNYGYTF. This chain uses TRBV11-2 with TRBJ1-2; 7 bases line up with TRBD1. CDR1 is SGHAT, CDR2 FQNNGV, per germline. The CDR3 consists of 13 residues. V dropped 5 bases and J dropped 2; count of bases not matched to a gene: 2.

The count of this clone is one. The rearrangement joins TRBV11-3 to TRBJ2-6, with a weak D call TRBD1 (6 bases). Per the germline V gene, CDR1 is SGHNT and CDR2 is YENEEA. The CDR3 sequence is 17 residues long. Trimming removed 1 base from V and 4 bases from J, with 14 bases in between. The CDR3 reads CASSLGRQARGANVLTF. CDR3 DNA: TGTGCCAGCAGCTTAGGGCGACAGGCTCGGGGGGCCAACGTCCTGACTTTC.

In this sample, this clone turned up once. This sequence joins TRBV6-1 and TRBJ1-5; D gene ambiguous. CDR1 and CDR2 from the germline V gene are MNHNS and SASEGT. V was cut by 2 bases and J by 0 bases, with 8 bases left in between. The CDR3 has 15 residues. The CDR3 loop reads CASSEMDVSNQPQHF. DNA for the CDR3: TGTGCCAGCAGTGAAATGGATGTTAGCAATCAGCCCCAGCATTTT.

This sequence joins TRBV6-5 and TRBJ2-7, with D possibly matching TRBD2 (6 bases). CDR1 and CDR2 from the germline V gene are MNHEY and SVGAGI. This CDR3 has 15 residues. The V gene lost 0 bases and the J gene lost 2 bases, with 11 bases spanning the gap. DNA for the CDR3: TGTGCCAGCAGTTACTCGGGAGGAGTGACCTACGAGCAGTACTTC. It encodes CASSYSGGVTYEQYF.

The chain carries TRBV28 and TRBJ2-3; D is unclear. The CDR3 consists of 15 residues. CDR1 is MDHEN and CDR2 is SYDVKM in the germline V gene. Trimming removed 7 bases at V and 3 bases at J, with 17 bases between. The CDR3 DNA sequence: TGTGCCAGCATCCTCGGGTGGCGCACAACAGATACGCAGTATTTT. This gives the protein CASILGWRTTDTQYF.

The V call is TRBV2, the J call TRBJ1-4, with D unclear. CDR1 is SNHLY and CDR2 is FYNNEI in the germline V gene. V shed 1 base and J shed 3 bases, with 15 bases lying between them. The CDR3 is made up of 17 amino acids. The CDR3 DNA is TGTGCCAGCAGTGAAGTCGAATATGACGCCCCTAATGAAAAACTGTTTTTT. It yields the protein CASSEVEYDAPNEKLFF.

This sequence joins TRBV9 and TRBJ1-2; a weak D match, TRBD1 (6 bases). The germline V and J ends were trimmed by 0 bases and 0 bases, with 15 bases remaining between them. Germline CDR1 and CDR2: SGDLS and YYNGEE. The CDR3 covers 17 residues. The CDR3 DNA follows: TGTGCCAGCAGCGTAGCGGGGGCTACCCAAGCTAACTATGGCTACACCTTC. This gives the protein CASSVAGATQANYGYTF. Combining the CDR3 with reference TRBV9 and TRBJ1-2 gives the whole variable domain DSGVTQTPKHLITATGQRVTLRCSPRSGDLSVYWYQQSLDQGLQFLIQYYNGEERAKGNILERFSAQQFPDLHSELNLSSLELGDSALYFCASSVAGATQANYGYTFGSGTRLTVV.

This clone is a singleton in its sample. The chain is built from TRBV5-6 and TRBJ2-7; D is perhaps TRBD2 (5 bases). Trimming took off 0 bases at V and 0 bases at J, with 7 bases between the two ends. Per the germline V gene, CDR1 is SGHDT and CDR2 is YYEEEE. This CDR3 comprises 14 residues. CDR3 residues: CASSLGGSSYEQYF. The CDR3, as DNA: TGTGCCAGCAGCTTGGGAGGGAGCTCCTACGAGCAGTACTTC. The full variable domain, in which reference TRBV5-6 and TRBJ2-7 provide the parts outside the CDR3, is DAGVTQSPTHLIKTRGQQVTLRCSPKSGHDTVSWYQQALGQGPQFIFQYYEEEERQRGNFPDRFSGHQFPNYSSELNVNALLLGDSALYLCASSLGGSSYEQYFGPGTRLTVT.

This chain links TRBV18 with TRBJ1-4; D is uncertain. Germline values: CDR1 KGHSH, CDR2 LQKENI. This CDR3 region has 16 residues. Deletions cut 0 bases from V and 4 bases from J, with 12 bases between. In nucleotides, the CDR3 is TGTGCCAGCTCACCACCGGCGGCAGATTATAATGAAAAACTGTTTTTT. Amino acid sequence: CASSPPAADYNEKLFF.

The chain combines TRBV3-1 (or the pseudogene TRBV3-2) with TRBJ1-4, with D maybe TRBD1 (6 bases). Trimming removed 3 bases from V and 8 bases from J, with 19 bases in between. The CDR3 runs to 16 residues. Germline-derived CDR1 and CDR2 are LGHDT and YNNKEL (reference sequence). The CDR3 region has the DNA TGTGCCAGCAGCCAGACCGGACAGCCGGAAGGCGAAAAACTGTTTTTT. Protein: CASSQTGQPEGEKLFF.

CDR3 protein: CASSAGTSASYEQYF. The CDR3 bases are TGTGCCAGCAGCGCCGGGACTAGCGCCTCCTACGAGCAGTACTTC. This chain connects TRBV9 to TRBJ2-7, with TRBD2 identical over 10 bases. Trimming took 3 bases from V and 0 from J; bases not matched to a gene: 3. CDR3 length: 15 residues. Germline loops: CDR1 SGDLS, CDR2 YYNGEE.

The chain has TRBV19 and TRBJ2-3; unclear D gene. CDR1 and CDR2 (germline): LNHDA, SQIVND (reference sequence). The V and J ends lost 7 bases and 1 base respectively, with 9 bases between them. CDR3 size: 13 residues. The CDR3 nucleotides are TGTGCCAGTAAATCGTGGGGCACAGATACGCAGTATTTT. Translation: CASKSWGTDTQYF.

V usage is TRBV2 and J usage is TRBJ1-4, with D tentatively TRBD1 (6 bases). Deletions cut 6 bases from V and 10 bases from J, with 18 bases between. Germline CDR1 is SNHLY and CDR2 is FYNNEI. The CDR3 sequence is 14 residues long. CDR3: CASSPAQDSSKLFF. Here the CDR3 DNA reads TGTGCCAGCAGCCCAGCCCAGGACAGCTCAAAACTGTTTTTT.

The chain is built from TRBV30 and TRBJ2-7, with 11 bases fitting TRBD1. This CDR3 comprises 17 residues. The J segment lost 0 bases and the V segment lost 1 base, leaving 8 bases of the junction unmatched. Germline V CDR1 and CDR2: GTSNPN, SVGIG (reference sequence). This CDR3 is CAWSGWTGGRASYEQYF. CDR3 sequence (DNA): TGTGCCTGGAGTGGATGGACAGGGGGCCGAGCCTCCTACGAGCAGTACTTC.

Points on this clone: Other nucleotide sequences from this sample produce the same CDR3. The chain has TRBV30 and TRBJ2-5; D not certain. Germline values: CDR1 GTSNPN, CDR2 SVGIG (reference sequence). CDR3 size: 11 residues. The V end lost 0 bases, the J end lost 4 bases, and 3 bases lay between the germline ends. CDR3 bases: TGTGCCTGGAGTGTTGGAGAGACCCAGTACTTC. Residues: CAWSVGETQYF.

V usage is TRBV5-1 and J usage is TRBJ2-1; 7 bases match TRBD1. Looked up from germline, CDR1 is SGHRS and CDR2 is YFSETQ. V was pared by 3 bases and J by 9 bases, with 6 bases of the junction left unmatched. The length of the CDR3 is 13 residues. CDR3 loop: CASSSNRGIEQFF. The CDR3 bases are TGCGCCAGCAGCTCAAACAGGGGTATTGAGCAGTTCTTC. The whole variable domain, filled in from reference TRBV5-1 and TRBJ2-1, reads KAGVTQTPRYLIKTRGQQVTLSCSPISGHRSVSWYQQTPGQGLQFLFEYFSETQRNKGNFPGRFSGRQFSNSRSEMNVSTLELGDSALYLCASSSNRGIEQFFGPGTRLTVL.

V usage is TRBV19 and J usage is TRBJ2-3; 9 nucleotides align to TRBD2. This CDR3 is built from 14 residues. Germline lookup yields CDR1 LNHDA and CDR2 SQIVND (reference sequence). V was clipped by 7 bases and J by 7 bases; unmatched bases: 9. DNA of the CDR3: TGTGCCAGTAAGGTTGCGGGAGGGCGCTATACGCAGTATTTT. It yields the protein CASKVAGGRYTQYF.

Only one count was recorded for this clone. The chain combines TRBV11-3 with TRBJ2-7; 7 bases are a match to TRBD2. The CDR3 sequence is 15 residues long. V dropped 5 bases and J dropped 0; count of bases not matched to a gene: 7. Germline lookup yields CDR1 SGHNT and CDR2 YENEEA. The CDR3 here is CASSAGDVSSYEQYF. The CDR3 coding sequence is TGTGCCAGCAGCGCGGGGGACGTAAGCTCCTACGAGCAGTACTTC.

The rearrangement uses TRBV7-3 and TRBJ1-1; 7 bases are a match to TRBD1. CDR3 length: 14 amino acids. Germline values: CDR1 SGHTA, CDR2 FQGTGA. Losses at the gene ends were 2 bases for V and 8 bases for J; bases not matched to a gene: 8. CDR3 in amino acids: CASSLDPWTGEAFF. The CDR3 bases are TGTGCCAGCAGCTTAGATCCATGGACAGGAGAAGCTTTCTTT.

The J gene is TRBJ1-6, the V gene TRBV6-5; 11 bases agree with TRBD1. Germline V gene sequence: CDR1 MNHEY, CDR2 SVGAGI. J gave up 8 bases and V 5 bases, and 5 bases lay outside the gene matches. CDR3 length: 15 residues. Here the CDR3 reads CASSQPGQGDSPLHF. DNA for the CDR3: TGTGCCAGCAGTCAGCCGGGACAGGGGGATTCACCCCTCCACTTT.

This chain connects TRBV6-5 to TRBJ1-1; D remains ambiguous. The CDR3 is made up of 13 amino acids. Germline V gene data show CDR1 as MNHEY and CDR2 as SVGAGI. Trimming took off 0 bases at V and 1 base at J, with 3 bases between the two ends. DNA of the CDR3: TGTGCCAGCAGTTACTCTTCGAACACTGAAGCTTTCTTT. Translating it yields CASSYSSNTEAFF.

The rearrangement uses TRBV4-1 and TRBJ2-7; TRBD2 agrees at 9 bases. The CDR3 totals 16 residues. Per germline, CDR1 MGHRA and CDR2 YSYEKL. With V trimmed by 4 bases and J by 4 bases, 11 bases remained unmatched. Here the CDR3 reads CASSPQGSSGKYEQYF. CDR3 coding DNA: TGCGCCAGCAGCCCCCAGGGGTCTAGCGGGAAGTACGAGCAGTACTTC.

This clone was found a few times. The chain is built from TRBV5-1 and TRBJ1-2; possible D gene TRBD1, 6 bases. The V gene's germline CDR1 is SGHRS and CDR2 YFSETQ. V was shortened by 4 bases and J by 0 bases, with 13 bases between the two germline ends. This CDR3 comprises 15 residues. CDR3 protein: CASSTDSPANYGYTF. CDR3 DNA: TGCGCCAGCAGCACGGACAGCCCGGCTAACTATGGCTACACCTTC.

The chain couples TRBV11-1 to TRBJ2-7; no firm D call. This CDR3 region has 13 residues. In germline, CDR1 is SGHAT, CDR2 FQDESV (reference sequence). V dropped 2 bases and J dropped 0 bases, with 5 bases sitting between them. CDR3 amino acids: CASSLTSSYEQYF. CDR3 in DNA: TGTGCCAGCAGCTTAACCAGCTCCTACGAGCAGTACTTC.

V gene TRBV5-4 combines with J gene TRBJ2-7; 8 nucleotides align to TRBD1. The junction had 7 bases not matched to a gene; V was cut back by 2 bases and J by 6 bases. This CDR3 region has 14 residues. Germline V lookup: CDR1 SGHNT, CDR2 YYREEE (reference sequence). This chain's CDR3 is CASSLDQGAVEQYF. The CDR3, as DNA: TGTGCCAGCAGCTTAGATCAGGGGGCCGTCGAGCAGTACTTC.

The CDR3 reads CASSQLDRGPGSNQPQHF. DNA of the CDR3: TGTGCCAGCAGCCAATTGGACAGGGGGCCGGGCAGCAATCAGCCCCAGCATTTT. The chain is built from TRBV7-8 and TRBJ1-5, with TRBD1 matching over 11 bases. This CDR3 is 18 amino acids long. Germline V gene sequence: CDR1 SGHVS, CDR2 FQNEAQ. The V and J ends lost 5 bases and 1 base, in that order; junction bases with no gene match: 10. The whole variable domain, filled in from reference TRBV7-8 and TRBJ1-5, reads GAGVSQSPRYKVAKRGQDVALRCDPISGHVSLFWYQQALGQGPEFLTYFQNEAQLDKSGLPSDRFFAERPEGSVSTLKIQRTQQEDSAVYLCASSQLDRGPGSNQPQHFGDGTRLSIL.

This chain links TRBV24-1 with TRBJ2-3, with D unresolved. This CDR3 is built from 13 residues. The germline gives CDR1 KGHDR, CDR2 SFDVKD. V was shortened by 5 bases and J by 5 bases, with 10 bases between the two germline ends. The CDR3 sequence is CATSVRPQDTQYF. The CDR3 DNA sequence: TGTGCCACCAGTGTCCGGCCTCAAGATACGCAGTATTTT.